The present TCR beta chain was sequenced within a study of OX40 agonist ivuxolimab in advanced cancers. The overall study: The patients got ivuxolimab, which is an agonistic anti-OX40 (CD134) antibody. Three partial responders included one hepatocellular carcinoma patient and two cutaneous melanoma patients.

Enrollment shut out patients with autoimmune disease history or systemic immunosuppression. Measured with immunoSEQ multiplex PCR; TCRdb has only the in-frame clones, and not every one. Of 96,000 or so clones listed, about four fifths are singletons. The ends were cut back, 10 bases at V and 6 bases at J, with 14 bases in the middle. The germline V gene has CDR1 LNHDA and CDR2 SQIVND (reference sequence). The CDR3 consists of 12 residues. Specimen: CD4+ or CD8+ T cells sorted from blood, collected in a trial of the OX40 agonist ivuxolimab. This chain connects TRBV19 to TRBJ2-3; D tentatively fits TRBD1 or TRBD2 (6 bases each). The clonotype was recovered from an adult with an advanced solid tumor such as melanoma, head and neck, liver or kidney cancer. The CDR3, as DNA: TGTGCCACGGACGGGGGCGGGGATACGCAGTATTTT. It is translated as CATDGGGDTQYF.